These 21 T cell receptor beta chains originate from one sample sequenced in a study of T cell changes during pregnancy in multiple sclerosis. TCRdb's table, derived via immunoSEQ multiplex PCR, lists solely in-frame clones and lacks some. This table has roughly 39,000 clones, about 91% appearing once. The specimen was CD4+ T cells from peripheral blood mononuclear cells, collected before pregnancy. These receptors originate from a female donor with multiple sclerosis, enrolled in a pregnancy study.

V usage is TRBV4-2 and J usage is TRBJ2-7, with 7 positions matching TRBD2. The CDR3 is 19 residues long. V lost 2 bases and J lost 3; bases outside the gene matches: 19. Germline-derived CDR1 and CDR2 are LGHNA and YNFKEQ. Here the CDR3 reads CASSQTSSGTTKFHYEQYF. The DNA for the CDR3 is TGTGCCAGCAGCCAAACTTCCTCCGGGACTACTAAATTCCACTACGAGCAGTACTTC.

This chain joins TRBV5-1 and TRBJ1-1; D may be TRBD1 (5 bases). Germline V gives CDR1 SGHRS, CDR2 YFSETQ. The CDR3 extends over 18 amino acids. Trimming stripped 1 base from V and 2 bases from J, with 21 bases between. CDR3 bases: TGCGCCAGCAGCTTGTTGGGCCACAGACAGAAAATTAACACTGAAGCTTTCTTT. It specifies CASSLLGHRQKINTEAFF. Supplemented by reference TRBV5-1 and TRBJ1-1, the full variable domain reads KAGVTQTPRYLIKTRGQQVTLSCSPISGHRSVSWYQQTPGQGLQFLFEYFSETQRNKGNFPGRFSGRQFSNSRSEMNVSTLELGDSALYLCASSLLGHRQKINTEAFFGQGTRLTVV.

The V and J genes are TRBV7-9 and TRBJ2-1, with 7 bases aligning to TRBD1. Germline trimming cut 5 bases from V and 5 bases from J; bases unmatched to any gene: 12. Per germline, CDR1 SEHNR and CDR2 FQNEAQ (reference sequence). The CDR3 sequence is 16 residues long. As DNA, the CDR3 is TGTGCCAGCAGCGTTTATCAGGGGGTACGGAACAATGAGCAGTTCTTC. Amino acid sequence: CASSVYQGVRNNEQFF.

The gene calls are TRBV2 and TRBJ2-2; TRBD1 might be the D (6 bases). From germline, CDR1 is SNHLY and CDR2 FYNNEI. This CDR3 contains 14 residues. The V end was cut by 7 bases, the J end by 3 bases, with 12 bases between. The CDR3 reads CASTVDRYTGELFF. The DNA of the CDR3 is TGTGCCAGCACCGTGGACAGATACACCGGGGAGCTGTTTTTT.

J is TRBJ1-1 and V is TRBV7-9; weak D call: TRBD1 (5 bases). CDR1 and CDR2 (germline): SEHNR, FQNEAQ (reference sequence). V was clipped by 0 bases and J by 5 bases, with 10 bases between them. This CDR3 spans 14 amino acids. The CDR3: CASSLAWGGTEAFF. The CDR3 region has the DNA TGTGCCAGCAGCTTAGCGTGGGGCGGAACTGAAGCTTTCTTT.

The CDR3 bases are TGCGCCAGCAGCCAAGGGGGAACTAATGAAAAACTGTTTTTT. This encodes CASSQGGTNEKLFF. V usage is TRBV5-1 and J usage is TRBJ1-4; maybe TRBD1 (6 bases). Germline V gives CDR1 SGHRS, CDR2 YFSETQ. This CDR3 has 14 residues. V lost 4 bases and J 1 base, leaving 8 bases between the germline ends.

This rearrangement joins TRBV7-2 to TRBJ2-1; 13 bases map to TRBD2. The CDR3 runs to 15 residues. The V gene end was trimmed by 6 bases and the J gene end by 9 bases; junction bases not matched to a gene: 8. Germline assignment: CDR1 SGHTA and CDR2 FQGNSA. The chain's CDR3 is CASRSGTSGTAEQFF. CDR3 sequence (DNA): TGTGCCAGCAGGTCCGGGACTAGCGGGACTGCTGAGCAGTTCTTC.

The genes are TRBV2 and TRBJ2-7; 11 bases fit TRBD2. V lost 2 bases, J lost 7 bases, and 7 bases stayed unmatched. Germline CDR1 reads SNHLY; CDR2 reads FYNNEI. The CDR3 is 15 amino acids. The CDR3 bases are TGTGCCAGCAGTGAAATGCTAGCGGGAGGAGGGGAGCAGTACTTC. This codes for CASSEMLAGGGEQYF.

CDR3 in DNA: TGTGCCAGCAGCGACCGGAGGAGGGGGGGTTTCTCTGGCTACACCTTC. Protein product: CASSDRRRGGFSGYTF. The V and J genes are TRBV11-2 and TRBJ1-2, with a weak D call TRBD1 (6 bases). This CDR3 is 16 amino acids long. Germline V gives CDR1 SGHAT, CDR2 FQNNGV. Trimming removed 5 bases from V and 7 bases from J, with 23 bases in between.

This clone appeared once. The chain couples TRBV10-3 to TRBJ1-1; 12 bases align to TRBD1. Unmatched junction bases numbered 3, after V lost 0 bases and J lost 7 bases. The germline gives CDR1 ENHRY, CDR2 SYGVKD. The CDR3 contains 15 residues. The CDR3 here is CAISESGQGANEAFF. CDR3 DNA: TGTGCCATCAGTGAGTCGGGACAGGGGGCAAATGAAGCTTTCTTT.

V gene TRBV19 combines with J gene TRBJ2-2, with unresolved D. CDR1 and CDR2 (germline): LNHDA, SQIVND (reference sequence). The V end lost 3 bases, the J end lost 0 bases, and 5 bases lay between the germline ends. The CDR3 covers 14 residues. The CDR3 spells CASSIRTNTGELFF. CDR3 nucleotides: TGTGCCAGTAGTATCCGTACGAACACCGGGGAGCTGTTTTTT.

V gene TRBV19 combines with J gene TRBJ2-5; 7 bases agree with TRBD2. CDR3 size: 16 residues. In germline, CDR1 is LNHDA, CDR2 SQIVND (reference sequence). Trimming cost V 3 bases and J 2 bases; bases outside gene matches: 9. CDR3 DNA: TGTGCCAGTAGTATTCTAATGCCTAGCGGACAAGAGACCCAGTACTTC. Protein sequence: CASSILMPSGQETQYF.

This clone appeared a single time. The chain carries TRBV7-8 and TRBJ1-1, with 7 positions matching TRBD1. CDR3 length: 16 amino acids. Germline V gene sequence: CDR1 SGHVS, CDR2 FQNEAQ. The V gene end was trimmed by 5 bases and the J gene end by 1 base; junction bases not matched to a gene: 10. CDR3 region: CASSEPQGIQNTEAFF. CDR3 nucleotide sequence: TGTGCCAGCAGCGAGCCACAGGGGATTCAGAACACTGAAGCTTTCTTT.

The chain recombines TRBV21-1 with TRBJ2-3; TRBD2 is the table's D call and was not checked against the DNA. TRBV21-1 is a pseudogene. The CDR3 is 17 amino acids. CDR3 coding DNA: TGTGCCAGCAGCAAAGTTTGCGTATACCTGATCACAGATACGCAGTATTTT. It codes for CASSKVCVYLITDTQYF.

This chain links TRBV27 with TRBJ2-7, with TRBD2 matching 12 bases. CDR1 is MNHEY, CDR2 SMNVEV, per germline (reference sequence). CDR3 length: 15 amino acids. The V gene end was trimmed by 6 bases and the J gene end by 5 bases; junction bases not matched to a gene: 8. The CDR3 protein is CASSSGLAGFDEQYF. For the CDR3, the DNA is TGTGCCAGCAGCTCCGGACTAGCGGGATTCGACGAGCAGTACTTC.

This clone was detected once. V gene TRBV18 combines with J gene TRBJ2-6; D not resolved. This CDR3 contains 16 residues. The germline V and J ends were trimmed by 2 bases and 4 bases, with 12 bases remaining between them. Germline lookup yields CDR1 KGHSH and CDR2 LQKENI. The CDR3 nucleotides are TGTGCCAGCTCACCAGTCAGGCTATCAGGGGCCAACGTCCTGACTTTC. It yields the protein CASSPVRLSGANVLTF.

V usage is TRBV5-1 and J usage is TRBJ2-7; TRBD2 matches at 12 bases. The CDR3 has 18 residues. Germline CDR1 SGHRS, CDR2 YFSETQ. The ends lost 5 bases at V and 6 bases at J; junction bases unmatched: 18. The CDR3 nucleotides read TGCGCCAGCAGGATAGACGCGGGGCTAGCGGGAGGGGGACGCGAGCAGTACTTC. This sequence encodes CASRIDAGLAGGGREQYF.

This sequence joins TRBV11-2 and TRBJ2-7; maybe TRBD2 (6 bases). The CDR3 spans 15 residues. V shed 0 bases and J shed 4 bases, with 13 bases lying between them. Germline V gene lookup returns CDR1 SGHAT and CDR2 FQNNGV. The CDR3, as DNA: TGTGCCAGCAGCTTAGATGACTGGCGGGAATACGAGCAGTACTTC. Translated: CASSLDDWREYEQYF.

V is TRBV6-1 and J is TRBJ2-7; D remains ambiguous. Germline lookup yields CDR1 MNHNS and CDR2 SASEGT. CDR3 size: 13 residues. Trimming took off 8 bases at V and 0 bases at J, with 11 bases between the two ends. CDR3 nucleotides: TGTGCCAGCGCGCAGGCAAACTCCTACGAGCAGTACTTC. This codes for CASAQANSYEQYF.

The rearrangement uses TRBV7-8 and TRBJ2-5; perhaps TRBD1 as D (6 bases). The CDR3 extends over 14 amino acids. V was clipped by 1 base and J by 5 bases, with 11 bases between them. The V gene's germline CDR1 is SGHVS and CDR2 FQNEAQ. The CDR3 DNA follows: TGTGCCAGCAGCTTAGACAGGGTAGCGGAGACCCAGTACTTC. Residues: CASSLDRVAETQYF.

This chain connects TRBV6-1 to TRBJ2-1, with 11 bases identical to TRBD2. The length of the CDR3 is 15 residues. The trim removed 8 bases at V and 7 bases at J, leaving 10 bases unmatched. The germline gives CDR1 MNHNS, CDR2 SASEGT. The CDR3 is CASLTTSGIGNEQFF. The CDR3 bases are TGTGCCAGCCTCACGACTAGCGGGATAGGGAATGAGCAGTTCTTC.